This TCR beta chain was captured in a study of sequential checkpoint blockade in melanoma. Assay used: immunoSEQ multiplex PCR; TCRdb lists only in-frame clones, some missing. The table lists approximately 31,000 clones, 80% to 90% of them singletons, with roughly 22% in the top ten. Stated treatment: randomized to nivolumab then ipilimumab (arm A) or the reverse (arm B). The CDR3 extends over 14 amino acids. The V gene's germline CDR1 is SGDLS and CDR2 YYNGEE. The V gene end was trimmed by 3 bases and the J gene end by 4 bases; junction bases not matched to a gene: 4. This receptor was identified in a human donor with melanoma. This chain joins TRBV9 and TRBJ1-2; 9 bases fit TRBD1. The sample here was CD8+ T cells sorted from blood (inferred from file names), taken from a patient given nivolumab and ipilimumab in sequence. CDR3 sequence: CASSGEDRGYGYTF. CDR3 coding DNA: TGTGCCAGCAGCGGAGAGGACAGGGGCTATGGCTACACCTTC.